Each of the 14 T cell receptor beta chains below was sequenced from the same sample in a study of response to subunit inactivated influenza vaccine. TCRdb redid the calling of the RT-PCR reads with MiXCR, one entry per CDR3 protein. The profile covers some 150,000 distinct CDR3 sequences, with about 12% appearing a single time and less than 30% taken by the ten largest. These data were also reused for a study on T cells expressing NK-cell markers. In that study: Making the TCR beta cDNA relied on 5'RACE template switching with UMIs.

The sample consisted of CD8+ T cells sorted from PBMCs, taken 11 to 12 days after vaccination. Receptors were obtained from a man aged 50 to 59 who received an inactivated influenza vaccine.

The table lists this clonotype with a few counts. The chain is built from TRBV4-3 and TRBJ2-2; maybe TRBD1 (7 bases). This CDR3 is built from 17 residues. The V gene's germline CDR1 is LGHNA and CDR2 YSLEER. Trimming took 1 base from V and 4 from J, leaving 16 bases between them. CDR3 amino acids: CASSQGVTGRLTGELFF. DNA for the CDR3: TGCGCCAGCAGCCAAGGGGTGACAGGGAGGCTCACCGGGGAGCTGTTTTTT.

Only a few counts were recorded for this clonotype. The chain employs TRBV9 and TRBJ2-5; a possible D gene is TRBD2 (5 bases). Trimming stripped 0 bases from V and 5 bases from J, with 11 bases between. This CDR3 region has 14 residues. CDR1 and CDR2 (germline): SGDLS, YYNGEE. The CDR3 region has the DNA TGTGCCAGCAGCGTAGCTGGGAGTTGGGAGACCCAGTACTTC. Residues: CASSVAGSWETQYF.

V is TRBV20-1 and J is TRBJ2-1, with TRBD1 matching over 7 bases. This CDR3 is 16 amino acids long. CDR1 is DFQATT, CDR2 SNEGSKA, per germline (reference sequence). After removal of 0 bases from V and 0 bases from J, the junction contained 5 bases not matched to a gene. The CDR3 reads CSARDQDRSSYNEQFF. The CDR3 DNA reads TGCAGTGCTAGAGACCAGGACAGGAGCTCCTACAATGAGCAGTTCTTC.

This clonotype was counted a few times. The chain joins TRBV11-1 to TRBJ2-1; a weak D match, TRBD1 (5 bases). The germline CDR1 and CDR2 sequences are SGHAT and FQDESV (reference sequence). Trimming took 3 bases from V and 0 from J, leaving 21 bases between them. The CDR3 is 19 amino acids. The CDR3 sequence: CASSFPLGSGLSSYNEQFF. The CDR3 region has the DNA TGTGCCAGCAGCTTTCCTTTGGGATCAGGGCTAAGCTCCTACAATGAGCAGTTCTTC.

This clonotype was picked up a small number of times. One end of the junction is discordant with germline, which a read error may explain. J is TRBJ2-5 and V is TRBV7-7; 12 positions agree with TRBD2. This CDR3 is built from 16 residues. CDR1 SSHAT and CDR2 FNYEAQ come from the germline V gene (reference sequence). CDR3 loop: CASSLLAGGARETQYF. The CDR3 nucleotides are TGTGCTAGCAGCTTACTAGCGGGGGGCGCTCGGGAGACCCAGTACTTC.

This clonotype came up many times. The CDR3 bases are TGCAGTGCTAGCTTAGGCTACTACGAGCAGTACTTC. This codes for CSASLGYYEQYF. This sequence joins TRBV20-1 and TRBJ2-7; the D is unclear. CDR3 length: 12 amino acids. The V gene lost 3 bases and the J gene lost 3 bases, with 9 bases spanning the gap. Germline CDR1 DFQATT, CDR2 SNEGSKA (reference sequence).

This clonotype was picked up a small number of times. This chain links TRBV3-1 with TRBJ1-6; D is perhaps TRBD1 (6 bases). Germline assignment: CDR1 LGHDT and CDR2 YNNKEL (reference sequence). V was shortened by 1 base and J by 4 bases, with 8 bases between the two germline ends. The CDR3 runs 15 residues. The CDR3 bases are TGTGCCAGCAGCCAAGGGACAGTTTATAATTCACCCCTCCACTTT. Its protein is CASSQGTVYNSPLHF.

The V gene is TRBV6-1, the J gene TRBJ2-7, with D possibly matching TRBD1 (6 bases). In germline, CDR1 is MNHNS, CDR2 SASEGT. Trimming stripped 7 bases from V and 4 bases from J, with 20 bases between. This CDR3 spans 15 amino acids. The CDR3 DNA is TGTGCCAGCACGCTAAATAGCCATACAGGGTACGAGCAGTACTTC. This encodes CASTLNSHTGYEQYF.

The sample holds a few counts of this clonotype. The chain joins TRBV20-1 to TRBJ2-5; 11 bases fit TRBD2. CDR1 is DFQATT and CDR2 is SNEGSKA in the germline V gene (reference sequence). Losses at the gene ends were 2 bases for V and 5 bases for J; bases not matched to a gene: 13. The CDR3 contains 17 residues. The CDR3 nucleotides read TGCAGTGCTAGAAGGACCGGGACTAGCGGTTTCGGGGAGACCCAGTACTTC. It is translated as CSARRTGTSGFGETQYF.

This clonotype was seen a handful of times. The gene calls are TRBV7-9 and TRBJ1-1, with unresolved D. Trimming shortened V by 1 base and J by 2 bases, and 8 bases separated the two germline ends. CDR3 length: 14 amino acids. Germline CDR1 SEHNR, CDR2 FQNEAQ (reference sequence). In DNA, the CDR3 is TGTGCCAGCAGCTTAGTTAAGATTAACACTGAAGCTTTCTTT. It specifies CASSLVKINTEAFF.

V usage is TRBV7-9 and J usage is TRBJ2-7, with D perhaps TRBD1 (6 bases). V lost 5 bases and J lost 7, with 21 bases in between. The CDR3 is 15 residues long. The germline CDR1 and CDR2 sequences are SEHNR and FQNEAQ (reference sequence). CDR3 region: CASSTDRRPLWEQYF. DNA for the CDR3: TGTGCCAGCAGCACCGACAGGAGACCTCTGTGGGAGCAGTACTTC. Full variable domain (remainder filled in from reference TRBV7-9 and TRBJ2-7): DTGVSQNPRHKITKRGQNVTFRCDPISEHNRLYWYRQTLGQGPEFLTYFQNEAQLEKSRLLSDRFSAERPKGSFSTLEIQRTEQGDSAMYLCASSTDRRPLWEQYFGPGTRLTVT.

V is TRBV5-5 and J is TRBJ1-5, with 7 bases identical to TRBD1. This CDR3 contains 13 residues. CDR1 and CDR2 (germline): SGHKS, YYEKEE (reference sequence). V trimming: 4 bases; J trimming: 4 bases; junction bases outside the gene matches: 2. The CDR3 here is CASSQQGNQPQHF. The CDR3 DNA reads TGTGCCAGCAGCCAACAGGGGAATCAGCCCCAGCATTTT.

The chain combines TRBV7-9 with TRBJ1-2; D call uncertain. CDR3 size: 16 residues. V lost 0 bases and J lost 0, with 11 bases in between. Germline lookup yields CDR1 SEHNR and CDR2 FQNEAQ (reference sequence). The CDR3 region has the DNA TGTGCCAGCAGCTTAGCGGGAGGCGGAGCTAACTATGGCTACACCTTC. It specifies CASSLAGGGANYGYTF.

The rearrangement uses TRBV28 and TRBJ2-7; TRBD2 matches at 9 bases. With 6 bases clipped from V and 0 bases from J, the junction kept 6 bases outside the gene matches. CDR1 and CDR2 from the germline V gene are MDHEN and SYDVKM. The CDR3 is 15 residues long. The CDR3 nucleotides are TGTGCCAGCAGGACGACTAGCGGAGGCTCCTACGAGCAGTACTTC. This translates into CASRTTSGGSYEQYF. The full variable domain, its missing parts supplied by reference TRBV28 and TRBJ2-7, is DVKVTQSSRYLVKRTGEKVFLECVQDMDHENMFWYRQDPGLGLRLIYFSYDVKMKEKGDIPEGYSVSREKKERFSLILESASTNQTSMYLCASRTTSGGSYEQYFGPGTRLTVT.